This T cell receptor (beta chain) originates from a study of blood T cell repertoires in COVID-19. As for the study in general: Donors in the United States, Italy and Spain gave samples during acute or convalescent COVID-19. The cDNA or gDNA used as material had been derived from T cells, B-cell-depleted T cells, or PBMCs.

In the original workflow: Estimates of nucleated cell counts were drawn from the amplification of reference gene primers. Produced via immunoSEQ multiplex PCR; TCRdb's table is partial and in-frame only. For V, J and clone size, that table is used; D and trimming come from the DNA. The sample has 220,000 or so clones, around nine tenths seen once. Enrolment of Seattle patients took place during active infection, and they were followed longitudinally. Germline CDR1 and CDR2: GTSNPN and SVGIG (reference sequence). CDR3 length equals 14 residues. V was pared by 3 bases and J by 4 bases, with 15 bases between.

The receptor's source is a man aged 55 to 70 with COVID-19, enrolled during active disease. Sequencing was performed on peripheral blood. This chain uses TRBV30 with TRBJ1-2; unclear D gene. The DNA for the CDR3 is TGTGCCTGGAGGGCCGCGGGGAGAGTCTATGGCTACACCTTC. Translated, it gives CAWRAAGRVYGYTF. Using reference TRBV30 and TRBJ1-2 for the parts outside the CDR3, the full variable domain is SQTIHQWPATLVQPVGSPLSLECTVEGTSNPNLYWYRQAAGRGLQLLFYSVGIGQISSEVPQNLSASRPQDRQFILSSKKLLLSDSGFYLCAWRAAGRVYGYTFGSGTRLTVV.